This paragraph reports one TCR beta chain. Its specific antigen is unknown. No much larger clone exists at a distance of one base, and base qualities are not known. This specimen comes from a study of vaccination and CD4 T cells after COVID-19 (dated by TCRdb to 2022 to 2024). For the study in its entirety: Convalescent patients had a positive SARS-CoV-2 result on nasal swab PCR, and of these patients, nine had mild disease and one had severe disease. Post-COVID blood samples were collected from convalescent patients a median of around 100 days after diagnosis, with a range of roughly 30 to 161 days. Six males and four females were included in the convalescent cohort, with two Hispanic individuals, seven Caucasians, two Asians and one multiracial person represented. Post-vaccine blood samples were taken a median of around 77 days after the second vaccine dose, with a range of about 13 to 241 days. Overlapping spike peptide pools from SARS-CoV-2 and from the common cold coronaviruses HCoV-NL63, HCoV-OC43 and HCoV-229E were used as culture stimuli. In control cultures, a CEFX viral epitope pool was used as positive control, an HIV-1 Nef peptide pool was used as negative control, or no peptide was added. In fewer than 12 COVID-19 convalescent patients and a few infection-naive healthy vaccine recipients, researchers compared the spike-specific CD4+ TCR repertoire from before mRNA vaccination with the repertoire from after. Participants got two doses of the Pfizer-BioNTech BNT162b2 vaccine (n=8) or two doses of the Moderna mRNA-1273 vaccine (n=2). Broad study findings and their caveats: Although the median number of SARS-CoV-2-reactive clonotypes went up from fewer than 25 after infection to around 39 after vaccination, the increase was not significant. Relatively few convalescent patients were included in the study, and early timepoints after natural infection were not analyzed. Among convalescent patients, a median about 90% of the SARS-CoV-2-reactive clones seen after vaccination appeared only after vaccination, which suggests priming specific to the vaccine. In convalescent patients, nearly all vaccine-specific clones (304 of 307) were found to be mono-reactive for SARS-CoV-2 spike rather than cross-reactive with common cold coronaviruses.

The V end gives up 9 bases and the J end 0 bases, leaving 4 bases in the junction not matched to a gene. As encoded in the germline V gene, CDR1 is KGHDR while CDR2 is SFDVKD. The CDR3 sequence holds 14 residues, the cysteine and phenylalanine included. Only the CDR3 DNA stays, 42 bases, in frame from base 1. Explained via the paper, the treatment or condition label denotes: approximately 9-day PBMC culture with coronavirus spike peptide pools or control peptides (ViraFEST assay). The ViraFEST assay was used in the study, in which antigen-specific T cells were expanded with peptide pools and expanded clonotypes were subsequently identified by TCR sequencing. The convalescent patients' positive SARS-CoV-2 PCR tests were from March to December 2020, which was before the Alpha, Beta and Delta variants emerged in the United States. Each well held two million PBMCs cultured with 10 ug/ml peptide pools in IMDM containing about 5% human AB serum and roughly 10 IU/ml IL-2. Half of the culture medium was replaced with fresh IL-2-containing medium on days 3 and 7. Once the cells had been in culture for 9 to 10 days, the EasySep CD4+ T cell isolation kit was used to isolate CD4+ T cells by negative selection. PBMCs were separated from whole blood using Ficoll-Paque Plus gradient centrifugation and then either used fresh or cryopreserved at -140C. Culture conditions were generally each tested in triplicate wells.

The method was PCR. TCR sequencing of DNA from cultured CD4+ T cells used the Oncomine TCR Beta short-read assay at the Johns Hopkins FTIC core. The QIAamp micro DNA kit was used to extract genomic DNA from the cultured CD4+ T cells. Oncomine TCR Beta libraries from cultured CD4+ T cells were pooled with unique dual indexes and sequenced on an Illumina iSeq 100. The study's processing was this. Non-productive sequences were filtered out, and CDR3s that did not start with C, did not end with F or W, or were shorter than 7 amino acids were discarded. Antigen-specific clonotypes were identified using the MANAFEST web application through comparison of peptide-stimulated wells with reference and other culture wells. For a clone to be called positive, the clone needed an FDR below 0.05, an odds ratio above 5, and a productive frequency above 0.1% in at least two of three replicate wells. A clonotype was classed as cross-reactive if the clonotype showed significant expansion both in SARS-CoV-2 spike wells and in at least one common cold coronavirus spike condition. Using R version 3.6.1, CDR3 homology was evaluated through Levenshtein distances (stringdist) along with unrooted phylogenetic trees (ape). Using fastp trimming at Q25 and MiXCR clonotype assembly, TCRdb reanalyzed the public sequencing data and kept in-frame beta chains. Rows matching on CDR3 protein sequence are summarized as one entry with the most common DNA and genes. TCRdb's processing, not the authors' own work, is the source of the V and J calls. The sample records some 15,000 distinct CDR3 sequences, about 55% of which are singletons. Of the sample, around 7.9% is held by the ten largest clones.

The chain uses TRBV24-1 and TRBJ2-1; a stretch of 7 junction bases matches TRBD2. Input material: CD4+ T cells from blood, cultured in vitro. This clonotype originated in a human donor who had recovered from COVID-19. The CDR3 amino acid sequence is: CATEGGDSYNEQFF. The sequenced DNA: TGTGCCACCGAGGGAGGGGACTCCTACAATGAGCAGTTCTTC.